Included here is one TCR beta chain sequence, with context. Its specificity is not known. V gave up 4 bases and J gave up 0 bases, with 7 bases separating them. Germline-derived CDR1 and CDR2 are SQVTM and ANQGSEA. The CDR3 spans 13 residues. Sequencing used immunoSEQ multiplex PCR; TCRdb keeps in-frame clones, though not all of them. The profile shows around 100,000 clones, over 85% of them singletons. The entry originates in a study of T cell responses to AZD1222 COVID-19 vaccine. Study results and caveats: Repertoire samples came only from after the peak T cell response.

This clonotype was obtained from an adult in good health. Sequencing was performed on peripheral blood, taken on day 0 of AZD1222 vaccination. The V and J genes are TRBV29-1 and TRBJ1-3; D uncertain. As DNA, the CDR3 is TGCAGCGTTGGGATCGCCTCTGGAAACACCATATATTTT. This encodes CSVGIASGNTIYF. Combining the CDR3 with reference TRBV29-1 and TRBJ1-3 gives the whole variable domain SAVISQKPSRDICQRGTSLTIQCQVDSQVTMMFWYRQQPGQSLTLIATANQGSEATYESGFVIDKFPISRPNLTFSTLTVSNMSPEDSSIYLCSVGIASGNTIYFGEGSWLTVV.